The clone carrying this TCR beta chain was counted a few times. Trimming shortened V by 4 bases and J by 12 bases, and 13 bases separated the two germline ends. The CDR3 extends over 12 amino acids. Germline V gene sequence: CDR1 SNHLY, CDR2 FYNNEI. Using immunoSEQ multiplex PCR, the repertoire was profiled, and TCRdb retains in-frame clones only, with some absent. The sample comprises 150,000 to 200,000 clones, 70% to 90% of which are singletons, and about 5.3% rests with the top ten. The data were taken from a study of control samples from healthy donors and cancer patients. The genes are TRBV2 and TRBJ2-1; a weak D match, TRBD2 (6 bases). The receptor was isolated from a woman in her twenties or thirties in good health. Input material: blood. The CDR3 coding sequence is TGTGCCAGCAGTGTCATCGGGGGAACGCAGTTCTTC. It encodes CASSVIGGTQFF.